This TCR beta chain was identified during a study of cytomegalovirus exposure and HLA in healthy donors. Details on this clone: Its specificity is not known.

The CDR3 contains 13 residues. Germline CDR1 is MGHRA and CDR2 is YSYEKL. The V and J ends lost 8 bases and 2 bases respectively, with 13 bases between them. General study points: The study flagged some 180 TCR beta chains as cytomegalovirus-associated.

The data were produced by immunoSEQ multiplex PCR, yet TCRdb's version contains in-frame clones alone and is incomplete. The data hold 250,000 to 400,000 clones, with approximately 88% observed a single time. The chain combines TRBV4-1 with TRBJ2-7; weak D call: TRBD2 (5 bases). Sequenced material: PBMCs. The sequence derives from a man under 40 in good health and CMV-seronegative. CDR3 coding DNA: TGCGCCAGCTCACCGACTACTGCCTACGAGCAGTACTTC. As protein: CASSPTTAYEQYF.